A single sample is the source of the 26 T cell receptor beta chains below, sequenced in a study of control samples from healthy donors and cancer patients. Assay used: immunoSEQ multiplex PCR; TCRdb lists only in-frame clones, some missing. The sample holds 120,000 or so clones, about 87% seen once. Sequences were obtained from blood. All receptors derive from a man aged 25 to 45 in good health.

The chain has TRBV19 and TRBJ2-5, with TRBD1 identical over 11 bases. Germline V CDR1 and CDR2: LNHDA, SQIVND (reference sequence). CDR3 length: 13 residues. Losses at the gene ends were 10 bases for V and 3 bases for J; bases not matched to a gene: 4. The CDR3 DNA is TGTGCCACCGCGGGACAGGGGGAAGAGACCCAGTACTTC. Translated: CATAGQGEETQYF.

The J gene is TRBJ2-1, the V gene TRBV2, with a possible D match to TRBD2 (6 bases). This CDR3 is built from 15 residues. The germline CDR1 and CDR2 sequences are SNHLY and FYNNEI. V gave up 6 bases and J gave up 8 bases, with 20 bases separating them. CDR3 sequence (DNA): TGTGCCAGCAGCCTCCGGGACTCACGGATCGATGAGCAGTTCTTC. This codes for CASSLRDSRIDEQFF.

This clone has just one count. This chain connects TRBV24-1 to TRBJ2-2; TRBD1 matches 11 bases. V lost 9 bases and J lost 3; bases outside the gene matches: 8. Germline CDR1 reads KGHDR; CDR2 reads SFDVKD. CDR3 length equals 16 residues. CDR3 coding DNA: TGTGCCACCGCGCTGGCGGGACAGGGGGACACCGGGGAGCTGTTTTTT. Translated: CATALAGQGDTGELFF.

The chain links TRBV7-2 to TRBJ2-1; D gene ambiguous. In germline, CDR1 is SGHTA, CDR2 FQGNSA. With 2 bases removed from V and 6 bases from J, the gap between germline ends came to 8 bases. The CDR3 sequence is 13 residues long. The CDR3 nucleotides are TGTGCCAGCAGCTTACAAACGGTCAATGAGCAGTTCTTC. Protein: CASSLQTVNEQFF. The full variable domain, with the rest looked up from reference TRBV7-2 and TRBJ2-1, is GAGVSQSPSNKVTEKGKDVELRCDPISGHTALYWYRQSLGQGLEFLIYFQGNSAPDKSGLPSDRFSAERTGGSVSTLTIQRTQQEDSAVYLCASSLQTVNEQFFGPGTRLTVL.

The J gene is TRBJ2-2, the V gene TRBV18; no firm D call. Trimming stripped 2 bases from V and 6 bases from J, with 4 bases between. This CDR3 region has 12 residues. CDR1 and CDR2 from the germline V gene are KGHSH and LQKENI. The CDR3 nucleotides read TGTGCCAGCTCACCAGGGGCCGGGGAGCTGTTTTTT. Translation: CASSPGAGELFF. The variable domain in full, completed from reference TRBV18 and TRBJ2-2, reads NAGVMQNPRHLVRRRGQEARLRCSPMKGHSHVYWYRQLPEEGLKFMVYLQKENIIDESGMPKERFSAEFPKEGPSILRIQQVVRGDSAAYFCASSPGAGELFFGEGSRLTVL.

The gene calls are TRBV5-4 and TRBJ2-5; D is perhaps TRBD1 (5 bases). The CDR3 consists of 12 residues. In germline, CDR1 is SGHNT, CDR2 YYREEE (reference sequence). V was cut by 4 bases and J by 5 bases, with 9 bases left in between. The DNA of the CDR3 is TGTGCCAGCAGCCTCGACAGTGAGACCCAGTACTTC. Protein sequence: CASSLDSETQYF.

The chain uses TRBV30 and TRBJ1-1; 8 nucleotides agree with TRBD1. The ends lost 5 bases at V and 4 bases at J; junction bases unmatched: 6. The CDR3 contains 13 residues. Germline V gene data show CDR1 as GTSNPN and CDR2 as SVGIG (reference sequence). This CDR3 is CAWDRGVGTEAFF. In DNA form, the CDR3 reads TGTGCCTGGGACAGGGGAGTAGGCACTGAAGCTTTCTTT.

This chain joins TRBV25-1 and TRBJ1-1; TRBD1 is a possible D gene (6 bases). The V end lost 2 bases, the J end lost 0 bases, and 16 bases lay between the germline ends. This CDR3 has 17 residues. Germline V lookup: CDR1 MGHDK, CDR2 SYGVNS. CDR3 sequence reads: CASSEIQDSRVNTEAFF. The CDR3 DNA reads TGTGCCAGCAGTGAAATTCAGGACAGTAGGGTGAACACTGAAGCTTTCTTT. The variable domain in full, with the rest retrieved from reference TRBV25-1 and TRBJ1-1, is EADIYQTPRYLVIGTGKKITLECSQTMGHDKMYWYQQDPGMELHLIHYSYGVNSTEKGDLSSESTVSRIRTEHFPLTLESARPSHTSQYLCASSEIQDSRVNTEAFFGQGTRLTVV.

The CDR3 loop is CASSFGTSGGADTQYF. The CDR3 DNA reads as TGTGCCAGCAGCTTTGGAACTAGCGGGGGGGCGGATACGCAGTATTTT. This chain connects TRBV5-6 to TRBJ2-3, with 13 bases fitting TRBD2. The CDR3 runs to 16 residues. Germline CDR1 SGHDT, CDR2 YYEEEE. The J segment lost 6 bases and the V segment lost 2 bases, leaving 6 bases of the junction unmatched.

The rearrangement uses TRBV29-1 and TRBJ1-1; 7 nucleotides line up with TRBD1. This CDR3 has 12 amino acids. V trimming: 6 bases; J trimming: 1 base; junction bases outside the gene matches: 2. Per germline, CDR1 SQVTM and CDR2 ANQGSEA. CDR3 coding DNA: TGCAGCGTCGGACAGGCGAACACTGAAGCTTTCTTT. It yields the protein CSVGQANTEAFF.

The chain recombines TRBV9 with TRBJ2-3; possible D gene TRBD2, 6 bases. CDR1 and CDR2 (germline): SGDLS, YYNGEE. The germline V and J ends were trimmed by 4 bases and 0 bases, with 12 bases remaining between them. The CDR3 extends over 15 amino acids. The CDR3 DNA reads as TGTGCCAGCAGCCCCCCCGGGGGTAGCACAGATACGCAGTATTTT. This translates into CASSPPGGSTDTQYF.

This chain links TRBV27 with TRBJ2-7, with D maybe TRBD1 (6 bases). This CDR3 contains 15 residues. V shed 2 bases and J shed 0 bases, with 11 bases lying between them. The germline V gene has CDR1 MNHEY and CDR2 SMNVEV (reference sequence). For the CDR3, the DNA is TGTGCCAGCAGTTTAGGCACAGGGAGCTCCTACGAGCAGTACGTC. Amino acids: CASSLGTGSSYEQYV.

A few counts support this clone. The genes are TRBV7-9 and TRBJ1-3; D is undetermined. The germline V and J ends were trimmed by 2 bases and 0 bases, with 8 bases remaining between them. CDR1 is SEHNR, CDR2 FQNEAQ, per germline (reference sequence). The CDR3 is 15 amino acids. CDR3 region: CASSLIQSSGNTIYF. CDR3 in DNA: TGTGCCAGCAGCTTAATACAGAGCTCTGGAAACACCATATATTTT.

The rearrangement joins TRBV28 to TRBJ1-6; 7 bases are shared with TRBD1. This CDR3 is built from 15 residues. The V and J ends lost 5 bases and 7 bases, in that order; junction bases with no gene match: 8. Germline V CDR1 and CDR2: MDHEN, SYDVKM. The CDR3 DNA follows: TGTGCCAGCAGTATCAAACAGGGGAGGAATTCACCCCTCCACTTT. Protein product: CASSIKQGRNSPLHF.

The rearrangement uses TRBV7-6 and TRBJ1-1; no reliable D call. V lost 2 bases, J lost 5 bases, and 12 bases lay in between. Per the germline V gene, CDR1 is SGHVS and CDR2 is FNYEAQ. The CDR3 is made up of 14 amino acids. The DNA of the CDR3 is TGTGCCAGCAGCTTACAACGATATGGGACTGAAGCTTTCTTT. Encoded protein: CASSLQRYGTEAFF.

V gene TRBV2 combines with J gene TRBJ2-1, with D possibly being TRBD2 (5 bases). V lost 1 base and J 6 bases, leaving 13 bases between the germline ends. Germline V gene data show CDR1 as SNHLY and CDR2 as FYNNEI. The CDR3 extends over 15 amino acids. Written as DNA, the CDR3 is TGTGCCAGCAGTGAAGGCCCGGGAAGAGGCAATGAGCAGTTCTTC. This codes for CASSEGPGRGNEQFF.

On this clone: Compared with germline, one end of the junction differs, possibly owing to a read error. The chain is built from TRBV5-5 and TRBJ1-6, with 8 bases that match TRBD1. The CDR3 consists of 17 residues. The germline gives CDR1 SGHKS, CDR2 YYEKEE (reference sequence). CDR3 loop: CASSTHDRGSNNSPLHF. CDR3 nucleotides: TGTGCCAGCAGCACACATGACAGGGGCTCCAATAATTCACCCCTCCACTTT.

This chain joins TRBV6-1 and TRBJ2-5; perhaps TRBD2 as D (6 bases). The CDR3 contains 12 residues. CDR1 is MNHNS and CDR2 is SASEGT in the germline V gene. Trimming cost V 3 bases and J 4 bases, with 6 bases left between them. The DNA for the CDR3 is TGTGCCAGCAGTGAGGGGGGAGAGACCCAGTACTTC. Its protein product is CASSEGGETQYF.

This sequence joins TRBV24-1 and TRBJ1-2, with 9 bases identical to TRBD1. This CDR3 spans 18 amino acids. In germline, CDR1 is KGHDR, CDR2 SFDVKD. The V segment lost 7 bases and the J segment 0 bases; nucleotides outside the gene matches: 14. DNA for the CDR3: TGTGCCACCAGCCTGGGGACAGGGACCTCTGGGGCTAACTATGGCTACACCTTC. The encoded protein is CATSLGTGTSGANYGYTF.

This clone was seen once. The chain's CDR3 is CASSGEGNYGYTF. The CDR3 DNA follows: TGTGCCAGCAGTGGGGAGGGTAACTATGGCTACACCTTC. This chain links TRBV2 with TRBJ1-2, with unresolved D. This CDR3 contains 13 residues. Germline V lookup: CDR1 SNHLY, CDR2 FYNNEI. Deletions cut 4 bases from V and 1 base from J, with 7 bases between. The complete variable domain, with remaining parts taken from reference TRBV2 and TRBJ1-2, reads EPEVTQTPSHQVTQMGQEVILRCVPISNHLYFYWYRQILGQKVEFLVSFYNNEISEKSEIFDDQFSVERPDGSNFTLKIRSTKLEDSAMYFCASSGEGNYGYTFGSGTRLTVV.

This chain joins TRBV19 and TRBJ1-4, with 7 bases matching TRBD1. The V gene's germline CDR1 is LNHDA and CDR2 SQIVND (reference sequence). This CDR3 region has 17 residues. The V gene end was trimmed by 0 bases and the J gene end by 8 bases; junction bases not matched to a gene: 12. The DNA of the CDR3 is TGTGCCAGTAGTATAGATGCCCGGACAGGCTTGGAGGAAAAACTGTTTTTT. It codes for CASSIDARTGLEEKLFF. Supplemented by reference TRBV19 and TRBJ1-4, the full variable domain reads DGGITQSPKYLFRKEGQNVTLSCEQNLNHDAMYWYRQDPGQGLRLIYYSQIVNDFQKGDIAEGYSVSREKKESFPLTVTSAQKNPTAFYLCASSIDARTGLEEKLFFGSGTQLSVL.

The CDR3 loop is CASSQETLAPDDLNV. CDR3 DNA sequence: TGTGCCAGCAGCCAAGAGACCCTCGCTCCGGACGACCTGAACGTC. The chain has TRBV4-2 and TRBJ2-7, with D uncertain. Germline V gene sequence: CDR1 LGHNA, CDR2 YNFKEQ. CDR3 length: 15 residues.

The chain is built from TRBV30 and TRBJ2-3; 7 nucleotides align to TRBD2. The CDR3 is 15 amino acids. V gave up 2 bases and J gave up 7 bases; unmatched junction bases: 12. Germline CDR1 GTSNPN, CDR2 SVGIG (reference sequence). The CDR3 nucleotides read TGTGCCTGGAGTAGGCTAGCAGTCGGGGGGAATACGCAGTATTTT. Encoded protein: CAWSRLAVGGNTQYF.

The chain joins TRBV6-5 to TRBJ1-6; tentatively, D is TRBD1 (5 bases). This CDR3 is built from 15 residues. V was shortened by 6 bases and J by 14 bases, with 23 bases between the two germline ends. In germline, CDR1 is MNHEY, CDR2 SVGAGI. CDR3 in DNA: TGTGCCAGCAGCTCCGATCGGGGACCCCTGAAGGCCCTCCACTTT. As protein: CASSSDRGPLKALHF.

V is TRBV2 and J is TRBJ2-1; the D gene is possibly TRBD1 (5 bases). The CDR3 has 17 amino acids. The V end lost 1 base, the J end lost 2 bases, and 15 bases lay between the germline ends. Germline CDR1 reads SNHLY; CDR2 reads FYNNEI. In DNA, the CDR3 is TGTGCCAGCAGTGAAGTCTCCAGGGCAAGGGCCTACAATGAGCAGTTCTTC. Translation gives CASSEVSRARAYNEQFF. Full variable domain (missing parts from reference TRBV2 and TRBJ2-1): EPEVTQTPSHQVTQMGQEVILRCVPISNHLYFYWYRQILGQKVEFLVSFYNNEISEKSEIFDDQFSVERPDGSNFTLKIRSTKLEDSAMYFCASSEVSRARAYNEQFFGPGTRLTVL.

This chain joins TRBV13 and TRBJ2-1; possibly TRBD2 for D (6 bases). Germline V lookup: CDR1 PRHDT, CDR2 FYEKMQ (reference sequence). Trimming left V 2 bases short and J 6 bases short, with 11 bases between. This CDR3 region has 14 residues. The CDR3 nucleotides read TGTGCCAGCAGCTTAAAACCGACTAGCAATGAGCAGTTCTTC. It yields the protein CASSLKPTSNEQFF.